This T cell receptor beta chain was sequenced in a study of T cell responses to AZD1222 COVID-19 vaccine. Study findings and constraints: Donors were chiefly white British, with a greater number of females, and clonal diversity was perhaps underestimated. Two AZD1222 doses significantly raised spike-specific TCR breadth and depth over controls. The repertoires were collected only after the peak T cell response.

A note on this clone: The antigen remains unidentified.

Germline CDR1 reads KGHDR; CDR2 reads SFDVKD. The CDR3 runs to 16 residues. Trimming removed 3 bases from V and 0 bases from J; junction bases left unmatched: 2. This table comes from immunoSEQ multiplex PCR, and its TCRdb copy is limited to in-frame clones, with some not included. The data show over 100,000 clones, about nine tenths seen once. The chain carries TRBV24-1 and TRBJ2-1; 9 positions agree with TRBD2. The sequenced sample was peripheral blood, obtained 28 days after the second AZD1222 dose. The TCR comes from an adult who received the AZD1222 COVID-19 vaccine. The CDR3 DNA reads TGTGCCACCAGTGATATTAGCGGGAGCTCCTACAATGAGCAGTTCTTC. Amino acids: CATSDISGSSYNEQFF.